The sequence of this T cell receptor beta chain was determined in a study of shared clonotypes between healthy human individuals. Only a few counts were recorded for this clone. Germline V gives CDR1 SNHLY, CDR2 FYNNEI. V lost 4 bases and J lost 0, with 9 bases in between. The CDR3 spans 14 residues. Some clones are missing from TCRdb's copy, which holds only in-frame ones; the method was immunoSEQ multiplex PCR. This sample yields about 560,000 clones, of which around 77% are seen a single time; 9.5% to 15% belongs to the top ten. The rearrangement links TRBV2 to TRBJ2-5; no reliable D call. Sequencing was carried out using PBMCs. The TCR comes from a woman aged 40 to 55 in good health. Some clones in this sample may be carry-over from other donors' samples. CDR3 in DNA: TGTGCCAGCAGTGCCGGGCCGCACCAAGAGACCCAGTACTTC. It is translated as CASSAGPHQETQYF.